Listed below are T cell receptor beta chains from one sample, sequenced in a study of lymphopenia after photon versus proton radiotherapy. Repertoires were generated with immunoSEQ multiplex PCR, while TCRdb's copy carries only in-frame clones and drops some. The sample lists tens of thousands of clones, around 90% seen once, with nearly 15% in the top ten. Specimen: peripheral blood, collected from a patient treated with photon-based radiotherapy. These receptors originate from a man in his fifties or sixties with cholangiocarcinoma. Both conserved end residues are part of each CDR3. Each record gives: CDR3 length, V gene, D gene, J gene, clone size, CDR3 DNA, CDR3 protein. A D gene is named only where the DNA matches it firmly. Where a row states a size, it is once, few, many or the class of an expanded clone; other rows omit it.

17,TRBV4-2,TRBD2,TRBJ2-2,NA,TGTGCCAGCAGCCAAGACCTAGCGGCGTCGAACACCGGGGAGCTGTTTTTT,CASSQDLAASNTGELFF
14,TRBV5-3,NA,TRBJ1-5,once,TGTGCCAGAAGCTTGTCACAGGGAAGGCAGCCCCAGCATTTT,CARSLSQGRQPQHF
14,TRBV5-1,NA,TRBJ2-7,NA,TGCGCCAGCAGCTTGGATTTGGCGAACGACGAGCAGTACTTC,CASSLDLANDEQYF
15,TRBV6-5,TRBD1,TRBJ1-2,NA,TGTGCCAGCAGGGTAGGGACAGGGACCTCCTATGGCTACACCTTC,CASRVGTGTSYGYTF
14,TRBV6-1,NA,TRBJ1-2,NA,TGTGCCAGCAGTGAATGGACAGTCAACTATGGCTACACCTTC,CASSEWTVNYGYTF
17,TRBV7-3,TRBD2,TRBJ2-2,once,TGTGCCAGCAGCTCAACAACTAGCGGGGGGAACACCGGGGAGCTGTTTTTT,CASSSTTSGGNTGELFF
13,TRBV18,NA,TRBJ2-5,NA,TGTGCCAGCTCACCTCGGGAACAAGAGACCCAGTACTTC,CASSPREQETQYF
14,TRBV28,NA,TRBJ2-7,NA,TGTGCCAGCAGTTTTGGACAGATTACCTACGAGCAGTACTTC,CASSFGQITYEQYF
14,TRBV7-2,TRBD2,TRBJ2-7,NA,TGTGCCAGCAGCTTTACTAGCGGGACCTACGAGCAGTACTTC,CASSFTSGTYEQYF
17,TRBV19,TRBD1,TRBJ1-5,NA,TGTGCCAGTACTGTAAGGGGACAGGGGACGCCCCATCAGCCCCAGCATTTT,CASTVRGQGTPHQPQHF
16,TRBV7-2,NA,TRBJ1-3,NA,TGTGCCAGCAGCCTAGAAGGACGGTCCTCTGGAAACACCATATATTTT,CASSLEGRSSGNTIYF
12,TRBV28,NA,TRBJ1-1,NA,TGTGCCAGCTACCGGGGGCATACTGAAGCTTTCTTT,CASYRGHTEAFF
15,TRBV5-4,TRBD1,TRBJ1-1,NA,TGTGCCAGCAGCGTGGGACAGATAATGAACACTGAAGCTTTCTTT,CASSVGQIMNTEAFF
14,TRBV5-4,NA,TRBJ1-4,NA,TGTGCCAGCAGCCAATCGGACTACCCGGGAAAACTGTTTTTT,CASSQSDYPGKLFF
14,TRBV28,NA,TRBJ2-7,NA,TGTGCCAGCAGTTTTCCGGGGGCAGGGAACGAGCAGTACTTC,CASSFPGAGNEQYF
13,TRBV2,NA,TRBJ2-1,few,TGTGCCAGCATCCCAGGATACGACAATGAGCAGTTCTTC,CASIPGYDNEQFF
14,TRBV7-3,NA,TRBJ2-5,NA,TGTGCCAGCAGCTTACGATCGGGGGAAGGGACCCAGTACTTC,CASSLRSGEGTQYF
12,TRBV7-2,NA,TRBJ2-7,NA,TGTGCCAGCAGCTTTTCTCTTGGGGAGCAGTACTTC,CASSFSLGEQYF
15,TRBV5-6,TRBD1,TRBJ2-7,NA,TGTGCCAGCAGCTTCCGACAGGGACCATATTACGAGCAGTACTTC,CASSFRQGPYYEQYF
14,TRBV15,NA,TRBJ1-4,once,TGTGCCACCAGCAAAAGACTCCTTGGGGAAAAACTGTTTTTT,CATSKRLLGEKLFF
13,TRBV4-1,NA,TRBJ1-1,NA,TGCGCCAGCAGCACCAATTCAAACACTGAAGCTTTCTTT,CASSTNSNTEAFF
16,TRBV7-2,TRBD1,TRBJ2-7,once,TGTGCCAGCAGCTTTCCGGTTACAGGGGGAGCGTACGAGCAGTACTTC,CASSFPVTGGAYEQYF
17,TRBV18,NA,TRBJ2-2,NA,TGTGCCAGCTCACCAAGGCAAGCAGGGGCAGAGTCCGGGGAGCTGTTTTTT,CASSPRQAGAESGELFF
15,TRBV4-2,NA,TRBJ1-5,once,TGTGCCAGCAGCCAAGAACAGGAGACTCATCAGCCCCAGCATTTT,CASSQEQETHQPQHF
16,TRBV5-1,TRBD1,TRBJ2-3,NA,TGCGCCAGCAGCTTGGGTTTTAGGACAGGGGGAGATACGCAGTATTTT,CASSLGFRTGGDTQYF
14,TRBV28,NA,TRBJ2-2,once,TGTGCCAGCAGTTATAGAGGGTATGGCGGGGAGCTGTTTTTT,CASSYRGYGGELFF
14,TRBV7-9,TRBD1,TRBJ2-7,NA,TGTGCCAGCAGCCGATCGGGGACAGGGAACGAGCAGTACTTC,CASSRSGTGNEQYF